What follows are 30 T cell receptor beta chains derived from one specimen sequenced in a study of T cell responses to AZD1222 COVID-19 vaccine (dated by TCRdb to 2020 to 2023). Libraries were made using the immunoSEQ multiplex PCR assay. Not all clones reach the TCRdb copy of this immuneACCESS table, which keeps in-frame sequences only. Checked studies attribute under half of the gap to unresolved V genes and leave the rest unexplained. This sample holds around 140,000 clones; around 86% were observed only once. The ten largest clonotypes hold around 22% of the sample. The time point label, as the study defines it: baseline before first vaccination. The sequencing here drew on peripheral blood, taken on day 0 of AZD1222 vaccination. These receptors all stem from an adult in good health.

V gene TRBV28 combines with J gene TRBJ1-2; D perhaps matches TRBD1 (6 bases). The CDR3 length is 16 residues. Germline loops: CDR1 MDHEN, CDR2 SYDVKM. Trimming cost V 6 bases and J 3 bases, with 20 bases left between them. CDR3 sequence (DNA): TGTGCCAGCAGGGGATGGGGGGGCGGATATGACTATGGCTACACCTTC. It encodes CASRGWGGGYDYGYTF.

The rearrangement uses TRBV28 and TRBJ2-3; D remains ambiguous. The germline V gene has CDR1 MDHEN and CDR2 SYDVKM. The length of the CDR3 is 15 residues. Trimming took 3 bases from V and 2 from J, leaving 12 bases between them. DNA of the CDR3: TGTGCCAGCAGTTTTAGGGCAATTATCACAGATACGCAGTATTTT. This codes for CASSFRAIITDTQYF.

The CDR3: CVGSISVGGGAADTQYF. CDR3 DNA sequence: TGCGTCGGCTCCATTTCGGTGGGCGGGGGGGCCGCAGATACGCAGTATTTT. This rearrangement joins TRBV10-1 to TRBJ2-3; 9 positions agree with TRBD2. Germline assignment: CDR1 WNHNN and CDR2 SYGVQD (reference sequence). The CDR3 has 17 residues.

The rearrangement joins TRBV19 to TRBJ1-2, with 11 bases aligning to TRBD1. Germline CDR1 reads LNHDA; CDR2 reads SQIVND (reference sequence). With V trimmed by 4 bases and J by 5 bases, 6 bases remained unmatched. The CDR3 runs to 15 residues. Here the CDR3 reads CASSNPGQGVYGYTF. Here the CDR3 DNA reads TGTGCCAGTAGTAACCCGGGACAGGGGGTTTATGGCTACACCTTC.

The chain is built from TRBV4-2 and TRBJ1-6; TRBD1 matches at 8 bases. The CDR3 has 16 amino acids. Germline loops: CDR1 LGHNA, CDR2 YNFKEQ. V lost 4 bases, J lost 3 bases, and 5 bases stayed unmatched. In nucleotides, the CDR3 is TGTGCCAGCAGCCCTCAGGGGGCGGTCTATAATTCACCCCTCCACTTT. Translation: CASSPQGAVYNSPLHF.

The rearrangement links TRBV6-6 to TRBJ2-5; 14 nucleotides align to TRBD2. Unmatched junction bases numbered 6, after V lost 5 bases and J lost 4 bases. This CDR3 comprises 16 residues. Per the germline V gene, CDR1 is MNHNY and CDR2 is SVGAGI (reference sequence). DNA of the CDR3: TGTGCCAGCAGTCGACTAGCGGGGGGGCCGCTAGAGACCCAGTACTTC. This translates into CASSRLAGGPLETQYF.

The chain employs TRBV30 and TRBJ2-1; D might be TRBD2 (7 bases). The V end was cut by 8 bases, the J end by 8 bases, with 16 bases between. The CDR3 consists of 12 residues. Per germline, CDR1 GTSNPN and CDR2 SVGIG (reference sequence). In DNA form, the CDR3 reads TGTGCCATGGGGGGGCCGACCCATGAGCAGTTCTTC. This codes for CAMGGPTHEQFF.

The chain uses TRBV9 and TRBJ1-6; 7 bases agree with TRBD1. CDR3 length equals 14 residues. CDR1 and CDR2 from the germline V gene are SGDLS and YYNGEE. The ends lost 0 bases at V and 13 bases at J; junction bases unmatched: 7. The CDR3 reads CASSVDRGLPPLHF. CDR3 coding DNA: TGTGCCAGCAGCGTAGACAGGGGACTTCCCCCCCTCCACTTT.

The rearrangement joins TRBV5-1 to TRBJ1-6; 7 nucleotides match TRBD1. The germline CDR1 and CDR2 sequences are SGHRS and YFSETQ. The CDR3 runs to 13 residues. The V gene end was trimmed by 6 bases and the J gene end by 5 bases; junction bases not matched to a gene: 2. This chain's CDR3 is CASTRGDNSPLHF. CDR3 bases: TGCGCCAGCACCAGGGGGGATAATTCACCCCTCCACTTT.

This chain uses TRBV7-2 with TRBJ1-2; 7 bases agree with TRBD1. This CDR3 is 18 amino acids long. Losses at the gene ends were 5 bases for V and 4 bases for J; bases not matched to a gene: 19. Per germline, CDR1 SGHTA and CDR2 FQGNSA. DNA of the CDR3: TGTGCCAGCAGCCAAGCGACGTCCCGGGCGGACAGGAGCTATGGCTACACCTTC. Translating it yields CASSQATSRADRSYGYTF.

J is TRBJ1-2 and V is TRBV2; D gene unclear. V lost 0 bases and J lost 10, with 9 bases in between. CDR1 SNHLY and CDR2 FYNNEI come from the germline V gene. The CDR3 covers 12 residues. Here the CDR3 reads CASSEARGAYTF. CDR3 sequence (DNA): TGTGCCAGCAGTGAAGCGCGGGGAGCCTACACCTTC.

The gene calls are TRBV29-1 and TRBJ1-5, with a weak D call TRBD1 (6 bases). This CDR3 comprises 13 residues. The germline V gene encodes CDR1 SQVTM and CDR2 ANQGSEA. Deletions cut 6 bases from V and 7 bases from J, with 16 bases between. This CDR3 reads CSVAGGGGQPQHF. CDR3 nucleotide sequence: TGCAGCGTGGCCGGGGGGGGCGGACAGCCCCAGCATTTT.

This sequence joins TRBV6-5 and TRBJ2-1; no firm D call. Trimming took off 2 bases at V and 1 base at J, with 9 bases between the two ends. The CDR3 contains 15 residues. CDR1 and CDR2 (germline): MNHEY, SVGAGI. DNA for the CDR3: TGTGCCAGCAGTTACGTCCGGAATTCCTACAATGAGCAGTTCTTC. It is translated as CASSYVRNSYNEQFF.

The rearrangement joins TRBV4-3 to TRBJ2-2, with D possibly being TRBD2 (6 bases). CDR1 is LGHNA, CDR2 YSLEER, per germline. The germline V and J ends were trimmed by 3 bases and 5 bases, with 19 bases remaining between them. The CDR3 length is 17 residues. CDR3 protein: CASSQNRGIGVTGELFF. The CDR3 coding sequence is TGCGCCAGCAGCCAGAACCGGGGGATCGGGGTGACCGGGGAGCTGTTTTTT.

The gene calls are TRBV2 and TRBJ2-1; D not resolved. The germline CDR1 and CDR2 sequences are SNHLY and FYNNEI. The CDR3 runs to 13 residues. Trimming stripped 4 bases from V and 8 bases from J, with 12 bases between. The CDR3 DNA reads as TGTGCCAGCAGTGGCCTCGGCGGCGATGAGCAGTTCTTC. It codes for CASSGLGGDEQFF.

The V and J genes are TRBV9 and TRBJ1-1, with D perhaps matching TRBD1 (5 bases). Between the trimmed V and J ends, which lost 4 bases and 5 bases, there was a span of 12 bases. The CDR3 runs to 13 residues. Per germline, CDR1 SGDLS and CDR2 YYNGEE. In DNA, the CDR3 is TGTGCCAGCAGCCCCGGGGCCGAGACTGAAGCTTTCTTT. It is translated as CASSPGAETEAFF.

The chain has TRBV11-2 and TRBJ1-2, with no clear D. Germline V lookup: CDR1 SGHAT, CDR2 FQNNGV. This CDR3 contains 14 residues. V lost 0 bases, J lost 3 bases, and 8 bases lay in between. Here the CDR3 reads CASSLDPQDYGYTF. CDR3 coding DNA: TGTGCCAGCAGCTTAGATCCTCAGGACTATGGCTACACCTTC.

The CDR3 coding sequence is TGTGCCAGCAGTCCGGACAATACCCCCCTAGTGGGCTACACCTTC. Residues: CASSPDNTPLVGYTF. This chain uses TRBV6-6 with TRBJ1-2; D possibly corresponds to TRBD1 (5 bases). The CDR3 has 15 amino acids. From germline, CDR1 is MNHNY and CDR2 SVGAGI (reference sequence). Trimming cost V 5 bases and J 8 bases, with 21 bases left between them.

The genes are TRBV10-3 and TRBJ1-5; unclear D gene. V gave up 11 bases and J gave up 0 bases, with 14 bases separating them. In germline, CDR1 is ENHRY, CDR2 SYGVKD. The CDR3 loop spans 14 amino acids. The CDR3 coding sequence is TGTGCCGTAAAAATCGGGGATAGCAATCAGCCCCAGCATTTT. Its protein product is CAVKIGDSNQPQHF.

This rearrangement joins TRBV11-2 to TRBJ2-7, with TRBD1 matching over 7 bases. V lost 2 bases, J lost 4 bases, and 11 bases stayed unmatched. Germline CDR1 SGHAT, CDR2 FQNNGV. This CDR3 has 16 residues. DNA for the CDR3: TGTGCCAGCAGCTTACAGGCCGGGACAGCTAATTACGAGCAGTACTTC. This sequence encodes CASSLQAGTANYEQYF.

The V call is TRBV30, the J call TRBJ1-4, with TRBD1 matching over 10 bases. J gave up 7 bases and V 3 bases, and 8 bases lay outside the gene matches. The CDR3 covers 15 residues. Germline loops: CDR1 GTSNPN, CDR2 SVGIG (reference sequence). In DNA form, the CDR3 reads TGTGCCTGGAGCGGAAAGGGGACAGGGGCTGAAAAACTGTTTTTT. It codes for CAWSGKGTGAEKLFF. Complete variable domain (other parts from reference TRBV30 and TRBJ1-4): SQTIHQWPATLVQPVGSPLSLECTVEGTSNPNLYWYRQAAGRGLQLLFYSVGIGQISSEVPQNLSASRPQDRQFILSSKKLLLSDSGFYLCAWSGKGTGAEKLFFGSGTQLSVL.

The chain joins TRBV5-4 to TRBJ1-1; tentative D call: TRBD1 (6 bases). With 3 bases removed from V and 6 bases from J, the gap between germline ends came to 12 bases. CDR1 and CDR2 (germline): SGHNT, YYREEE (reference sequence). The CDR3 contains 13 residues. As DNA, the CDR3 is TGTGCCAGCAGCTCTACAGGGACTTCTGAAGCTTTCTTT. It yields the protein CASSSTGTSEAFF.

The chain recombines TRBV12-3 or TRBV12-4 with TRBJ2-7, with a weak D call TRBD2 (7 bases). This CDR3 spans 13 amino acids. Trimming left V 3 bases short and J 5 bases short, with 11 bases between. CDR3 sequence: CASSFGEGDEQYF. Here the CDR3 DNA reads TGTGCCAGCAGTTTCGGGGAGGGGGACGAGCAGTACTTC.

This chain links TRBV5-6 with TRBJ2-4; 8 bases align to TRBD1. The CDR3 contains 17 residues. V gave up 4 bases and J gave up 2 bases; unmatched junction bases: 11. CDR1 is SGHDT and CDR2 is YYEEEE in the germline V gene. In DNA, the CDR3 is TGTGCCAGCAGCCATTACCGGGACAGGAGAACCAAAAACATTCAGTACTTC. Amino acids: CASSHYRDRRTKNIQYF.

This clone is a singleton in its sample. V and J are TRBV20-1 and TRBJ1-5; no definite D call. CDR3 size: 11 residues. Trimming removed 4 bases at V and 12 bases at J, with 13 bases between. Germline loops: CDR1 DFQATT, CDR2 SNEGSKA (reference sequence). The CDR3 DNA reads TGCAGTGCTACTCGGGCCAATTTCCAGCATTTT. Translated: CSATRANFQHF.

The J gene is TRBJ1-1, the V gene TRBV4-1, with D possibly being TRBD1 (6 bases). Germline assignment: CDR1 MGHRA and CDR2 YSYEKL. This CDR3 has 13 amino acids. V lost 3 bases and J 7 bases, leaving 12 bases between the germline ends. The chain's CDR3 is CASSHPDRFEAFF. The DNA for the CDR3 is TGCGCCAGCAGCCATCCGGACAGATTTGAAGCTTTCTTT.

The chain recombines TRBV6-5 with TRBJ2-2, with 7 positions matching TRBD1. V was pared by 6 bases and J by 1 base, with 2 bases of the junction left unmatched. The germline gives CDR1 MNHEY, CDR2 SVGAGI. The length of the CDR3 is 14 residues. CDR3 nucleotide sequence: TGTGCCAGCAGGCGACAGGGGAACACCGGGGAGCTGTTTTTT. This gives the protein CASRRQGNTGELFF.

The rearrangement uses TRBV6-2 or TRBV6-3 and TRBJ1-5; no firm D call. Germline V gene lookup returns CDR1 MNHEY and CDR2 SVGEGT. The CDR3 spans 14 residues. The ends were cut back, 3 bases at V and 4 bases at J, with 10 bases in the middle. CDR3 protein: CASSYGGRNQPQHF. Here the CDR3 DNA reads TGTGCCAGCAGTTATGGTGGGCGGAATCAGCCCCAGCATTTT.

V and J are TRBV7-9 and TRBJ2-5; D possibly corresponds to TRBD1 (6 bases). From germline, CDR1 is SEHNR and CDR2 FQNEAQ (reference sequence). The CDR3 runs to 14 residues. The V and J ends lost 7 bases and 4 bases respectively, with 16 bases between them. The CDR3 region is CASKTGNLGETQYF. The CDR3 DNA reads TGTGCCAGCAAGACAGGAAACCTTGGAGAGACCCAGTACTTC.

The J gene is TRBJ1-1, the V gene TRBV28; a possible D gene is TRBD1 (6 bases). This CDR3 region has 15 residues. V was trimmed by 4 bases and J by 6 bases, leaving 18 bases between them. The germline gives CDR1 MDHEN, CDR2 SYDVKM. The CDR3 is CASSSTTGTGPEAFF. CDR3 sequence (DNA): TGTGCCAGCAGTTCCACCACAGGGACCGGCCCTGAAGCTTTCTTT.